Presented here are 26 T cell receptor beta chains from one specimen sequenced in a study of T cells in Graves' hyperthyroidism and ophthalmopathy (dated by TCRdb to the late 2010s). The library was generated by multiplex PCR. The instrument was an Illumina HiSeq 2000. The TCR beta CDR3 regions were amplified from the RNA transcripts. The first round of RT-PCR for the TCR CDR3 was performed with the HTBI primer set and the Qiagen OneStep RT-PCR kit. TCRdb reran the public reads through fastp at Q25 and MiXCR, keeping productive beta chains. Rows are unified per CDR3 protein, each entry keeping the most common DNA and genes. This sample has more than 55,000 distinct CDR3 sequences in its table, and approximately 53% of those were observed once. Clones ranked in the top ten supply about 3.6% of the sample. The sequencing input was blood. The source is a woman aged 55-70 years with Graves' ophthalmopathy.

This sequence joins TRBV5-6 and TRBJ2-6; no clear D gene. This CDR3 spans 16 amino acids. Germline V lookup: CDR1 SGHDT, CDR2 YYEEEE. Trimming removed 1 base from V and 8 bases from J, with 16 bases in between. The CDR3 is CASSLPSLIGPNVLTF. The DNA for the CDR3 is TGTGCCAGCAGCTTGCCCTCCCTGATAGGACCCAACGTCCTGACTTTC. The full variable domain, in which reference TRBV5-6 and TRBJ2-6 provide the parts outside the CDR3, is DAGVTQSPTHLIKTRGQQVTLRCSPKSGHDTVSWYQQALGQGPQFIFQYYEEEERQRGNFPDRFSGHQFPNYSSELNVNALLLGDSALYLCASSLPSLIGPNVLTFGAGSRLTVL.

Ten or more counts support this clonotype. The CDR3 loop is CASSLVTGGKLGNQPQHF. In DNA form, the CDR3 reads TGTGCCAGCAGCTTAGTGACAGGGGGGAAGTTAGGCAATCAGCCCCAGCATTTT. The V gene is TRBV7-2, the J gene TRBJ1-5, with TRBD1 matching 9 bases. CDR3 size: 18 residues. Unmatched junction bases numbered 9, after V lost 1 base and J lost 2 bases. Germline V gives CDR1 SGHTA, CDR2 FQGNSA.

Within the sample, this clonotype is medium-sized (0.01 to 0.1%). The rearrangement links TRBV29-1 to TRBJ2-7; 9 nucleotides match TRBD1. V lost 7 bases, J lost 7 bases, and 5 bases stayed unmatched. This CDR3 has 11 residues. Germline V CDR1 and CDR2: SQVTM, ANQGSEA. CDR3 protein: CSAYRGREQYF. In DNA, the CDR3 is TGCAGCGCCTACAGGGGGCGGGAGCAGTACTTC.

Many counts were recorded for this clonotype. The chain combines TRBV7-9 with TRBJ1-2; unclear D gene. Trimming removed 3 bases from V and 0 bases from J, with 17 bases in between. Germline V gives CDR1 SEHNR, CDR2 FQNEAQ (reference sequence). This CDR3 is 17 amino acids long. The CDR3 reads CASSFSPQAGANYGYTF. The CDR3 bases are TGTGCCAGCAGCTTTAGCCCCCAGGCCGGAGCTAACTATGGCTACACCTTC. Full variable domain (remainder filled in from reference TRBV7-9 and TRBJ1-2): DTGVSQNPRHKITKRGQNVTFRCDPISEHNRLYWYRQTLGQGPEFLTYFQNEAQLEKSRLLSDRFSAERPKGSFSTLEIQRTEQGDSAMYLCASSFSPQAGANYGYTFGSGTRLTVV.

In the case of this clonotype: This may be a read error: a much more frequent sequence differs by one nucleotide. CDR3 nucleotide sequence: TGTGCCAGCACCAACGAGGGGGCTAGTGGAGAGACCCAGGACTTC. Residues: CASTNEGASGETQDF. The rearrangement links TRBV6-2 or TRBV6-3 to TRBJ2-5; 7 positions match TRBD1. Germline lookup yields CDR1 MNHEY and CDR2 SVGEGT. The CDR3 is 15 residues long.

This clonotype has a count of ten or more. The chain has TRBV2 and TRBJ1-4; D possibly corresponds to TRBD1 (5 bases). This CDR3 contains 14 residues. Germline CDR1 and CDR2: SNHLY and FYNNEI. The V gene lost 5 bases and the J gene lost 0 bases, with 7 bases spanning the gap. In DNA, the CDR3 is TGTGCCAGCAGTCTAGGGGCAACTAATGAAAAACTGTTTTTT. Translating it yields CASSLGATNEKLFF.

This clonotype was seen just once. The CDR3, as DNA: TGTGCCAGTAGCACGACAGGGGGCACGGTCGATACGCAGTATTTT. Protein product: CASSTTGGTVDTQYF. The chain couples TRBV2 to TRBJ2-3, with TRBD1 matching 10 bases. There are 15 residues in the CDR3. Looked up from germline, CDR1 is SNHLY and CDR2 is FYNNEI. V was clipped by 9 bases and J by 6 bases; unmatched bases: 12.

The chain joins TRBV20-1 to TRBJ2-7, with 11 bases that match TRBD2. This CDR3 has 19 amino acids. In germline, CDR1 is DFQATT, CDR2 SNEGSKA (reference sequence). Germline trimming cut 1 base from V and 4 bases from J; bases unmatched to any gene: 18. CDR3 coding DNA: TGCAGTGCTAGAGGGGGGGGAAGTCTAGCGGGGGGCGCGACTTACGAGCAGTACTTC. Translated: CSARGGGSLAGGATYEQYF.

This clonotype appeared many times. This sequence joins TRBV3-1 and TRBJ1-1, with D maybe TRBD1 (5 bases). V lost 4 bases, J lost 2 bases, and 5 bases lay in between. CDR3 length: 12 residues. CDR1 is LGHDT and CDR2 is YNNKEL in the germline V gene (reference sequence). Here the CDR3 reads CASSRGNTEAFF. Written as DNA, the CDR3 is TGTGCCAGCAGCCGGGGCAACACTGAAGCTTTCTTT.

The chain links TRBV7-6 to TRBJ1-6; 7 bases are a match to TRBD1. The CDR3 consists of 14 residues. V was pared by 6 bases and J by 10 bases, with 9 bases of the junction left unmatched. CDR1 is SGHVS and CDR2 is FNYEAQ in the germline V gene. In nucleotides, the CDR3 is TGTGCCAGCAGTAATACAGGGGACAGCTCACCCCTCCACTTT. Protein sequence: CASSNTGDSSPLHF.

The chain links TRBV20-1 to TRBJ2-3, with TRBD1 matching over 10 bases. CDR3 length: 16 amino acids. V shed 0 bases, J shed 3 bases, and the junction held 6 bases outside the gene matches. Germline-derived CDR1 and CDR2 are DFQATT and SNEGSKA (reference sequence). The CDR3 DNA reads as TGCAGTGCTAGAGATAGCAGGGACAGGGGAACAGATACGCAGTATTTT. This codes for CSARDSRDRGTDTQYF.

The CDR3 sequence is CASSLGEETQYF. The CDR3 DNA follows: TGTGCCAGCAGCTTGGGGGAAGAGACCCAGTACTTC. The V call is TRBV13, the J call TRBJ2-5, with D perhaps given as TRBD1 or TRBD2 (5 bases each). CDR1 PRHDT and CDR2 FYEKMQ come from the germline V gene (reference sequence). The CDR3 is 12 residues long. V gave up 3 bases and J gave up 3 bases, with 5 bases separating them.

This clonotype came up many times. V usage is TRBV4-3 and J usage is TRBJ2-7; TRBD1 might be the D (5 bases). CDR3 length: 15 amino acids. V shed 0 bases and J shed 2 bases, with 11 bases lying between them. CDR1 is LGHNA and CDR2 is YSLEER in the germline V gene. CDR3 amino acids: CASSQEAQGTYEQYF. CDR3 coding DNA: TGCGCCAGCAGCCAAGAGGCGCAGGGAACCTACGAGCAGTACTTC.

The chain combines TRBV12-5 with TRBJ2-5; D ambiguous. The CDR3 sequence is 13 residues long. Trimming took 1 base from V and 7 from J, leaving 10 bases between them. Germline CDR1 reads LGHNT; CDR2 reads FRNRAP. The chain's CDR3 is CASGLGGGVTQYF. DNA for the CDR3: TGTGCTAGTGGTTTGGGGGGTGGAGTGACCCAGTACTTC.

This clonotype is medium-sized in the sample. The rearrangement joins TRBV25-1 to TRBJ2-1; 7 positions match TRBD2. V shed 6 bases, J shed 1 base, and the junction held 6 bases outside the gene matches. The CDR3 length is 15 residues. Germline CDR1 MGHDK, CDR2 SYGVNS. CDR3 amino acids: CASSAPGGSYNEQFF. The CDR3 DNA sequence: TGTGCCAGCAGCGCACCCGGGGGGTCCTACAATGAGCAGTTCTTC.

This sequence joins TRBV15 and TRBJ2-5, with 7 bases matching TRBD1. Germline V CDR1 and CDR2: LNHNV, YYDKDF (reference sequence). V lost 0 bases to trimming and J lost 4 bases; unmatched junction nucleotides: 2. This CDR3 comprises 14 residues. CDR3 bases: TGTGCCACCAGCAGAGAGGACAGGCGAGAGACCCAGTACTTC. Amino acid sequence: CATSREDRRETQYF.

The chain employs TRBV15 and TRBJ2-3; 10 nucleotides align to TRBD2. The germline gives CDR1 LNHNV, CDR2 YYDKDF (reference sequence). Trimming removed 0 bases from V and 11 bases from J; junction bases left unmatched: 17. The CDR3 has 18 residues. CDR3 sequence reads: CATSRDLASGSSYNEQYF. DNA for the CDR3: TGTGCCACCAGCAGAGATCTAGCTAGCGGGAGCTCCTACAATGAGCAGTATTTT.

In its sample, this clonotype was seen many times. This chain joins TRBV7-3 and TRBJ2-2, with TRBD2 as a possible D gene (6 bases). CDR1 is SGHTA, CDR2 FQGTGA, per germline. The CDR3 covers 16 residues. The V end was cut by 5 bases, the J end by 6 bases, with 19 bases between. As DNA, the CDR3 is TGTGCCAGCAGCCGGGGACTCCTCGGTGGTCCCGGGGAGCTGTTTTTT. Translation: CASSRGLLGGPGELFF.

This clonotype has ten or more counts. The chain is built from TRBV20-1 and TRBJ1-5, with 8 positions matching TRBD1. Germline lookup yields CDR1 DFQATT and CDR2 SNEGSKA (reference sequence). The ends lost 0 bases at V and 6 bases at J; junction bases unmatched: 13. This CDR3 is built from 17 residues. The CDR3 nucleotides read TGCAGTGCTAGAGATAATGCGGCAGGGGGCATAGGTCAGCCCCAGCATTTT. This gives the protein CSARDNAAGGIGQPQHF.

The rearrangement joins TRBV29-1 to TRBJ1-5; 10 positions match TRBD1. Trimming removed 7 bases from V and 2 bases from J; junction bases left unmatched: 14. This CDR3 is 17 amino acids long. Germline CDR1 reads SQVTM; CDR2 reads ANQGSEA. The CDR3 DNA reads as TGCAGCGCCGTAGGGACAGGGGTGAGGGAAGGCAATCAGCCCCAGCATTTT. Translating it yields CSAVGTGVREGNQPQHF.

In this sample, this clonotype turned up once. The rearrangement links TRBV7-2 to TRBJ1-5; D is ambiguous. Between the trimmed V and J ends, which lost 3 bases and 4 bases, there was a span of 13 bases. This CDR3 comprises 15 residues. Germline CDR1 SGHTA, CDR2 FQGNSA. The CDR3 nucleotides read TGTGCCAGCAGCTTTCATCGTATGTGGAATCAGCCCCAGCATTTT. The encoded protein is CASSFHRMWNQPQHF.

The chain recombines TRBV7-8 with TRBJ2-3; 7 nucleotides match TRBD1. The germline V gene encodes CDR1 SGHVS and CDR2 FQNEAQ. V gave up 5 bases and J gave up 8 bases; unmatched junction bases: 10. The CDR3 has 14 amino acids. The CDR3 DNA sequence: TGTGCCAGCAGCCTTAAGACAGGGATGGGTACGCAGTATTTT. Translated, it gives CASSLKTGMGTQYF.

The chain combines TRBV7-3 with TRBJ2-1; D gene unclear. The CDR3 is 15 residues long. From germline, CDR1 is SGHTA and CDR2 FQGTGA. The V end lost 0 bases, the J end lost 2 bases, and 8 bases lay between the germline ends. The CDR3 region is CASSLTYGAYNEQFF. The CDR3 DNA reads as TGTGCCAGCAGCTTAACTTATGGGGCCTACAATGAGCAGTTCTTC.

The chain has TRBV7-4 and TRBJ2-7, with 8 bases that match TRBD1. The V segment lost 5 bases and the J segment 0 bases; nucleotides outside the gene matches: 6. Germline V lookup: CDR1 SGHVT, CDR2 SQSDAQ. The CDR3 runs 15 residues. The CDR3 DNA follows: TGTGCCAGCAGCGCATGGACAGGGAGCTCCTACGAGCAGTACTTC. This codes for CASSAWTGSSYEQYF.

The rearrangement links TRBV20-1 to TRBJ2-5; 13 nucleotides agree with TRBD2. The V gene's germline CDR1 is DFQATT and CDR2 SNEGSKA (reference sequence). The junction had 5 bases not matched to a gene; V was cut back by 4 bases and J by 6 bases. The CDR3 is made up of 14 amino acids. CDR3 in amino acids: CSATWTSGSKTQYF. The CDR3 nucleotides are TGCAGTGCTACCTGGACTAGCGGGAGTAAGACCCAGTACTTC.

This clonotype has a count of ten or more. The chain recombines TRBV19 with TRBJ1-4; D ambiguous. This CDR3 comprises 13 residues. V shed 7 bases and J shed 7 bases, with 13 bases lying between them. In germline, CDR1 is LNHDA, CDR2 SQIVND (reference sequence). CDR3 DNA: TGTGCCAGTACACCCCTGCCGGGTGAAAAACTGTTTTTT. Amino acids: CASTPLPGEKLFF.